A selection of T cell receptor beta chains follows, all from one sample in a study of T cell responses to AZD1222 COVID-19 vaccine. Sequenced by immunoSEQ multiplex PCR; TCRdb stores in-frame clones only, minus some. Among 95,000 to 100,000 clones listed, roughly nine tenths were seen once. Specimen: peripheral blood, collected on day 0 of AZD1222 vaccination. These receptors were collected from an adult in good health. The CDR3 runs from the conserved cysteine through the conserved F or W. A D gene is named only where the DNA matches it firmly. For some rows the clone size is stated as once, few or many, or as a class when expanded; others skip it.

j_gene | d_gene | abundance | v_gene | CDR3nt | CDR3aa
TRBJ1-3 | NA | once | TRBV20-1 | TGCAGTGCTAGTGCCGGGGACGGAAACACCATATATTTT | CSASAGDGNTIYF
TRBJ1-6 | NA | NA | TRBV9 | TGTGCCAGCAGCGTAGAAGGGGATTATAATTCACCCCTCCACTTT | CASSVEGDYNSPLHF
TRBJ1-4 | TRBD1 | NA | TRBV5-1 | TGCGCCAGCAGCTCACCACAGGGGGCGTCTTCAACTAATGAAAAACTGTTTTTT | CASSSPQGASSTNEKLFF
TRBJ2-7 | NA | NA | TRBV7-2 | TGTGCCAGCAGCGGGGACACAAGCTCCTACGAGCAGTACTTC | CASSGDTSSYEQYF
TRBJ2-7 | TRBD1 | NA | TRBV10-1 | TGCGCCAGCAGTGGAGACCAGACAGGGGAGCGGGAGCAGTACTTC | CASSGDQTGEREQYF
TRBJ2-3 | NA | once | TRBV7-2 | TGTGCCAGCAGCCTTTACGGGGTTACGCAGTATTTT | CASSLYGVTQYF
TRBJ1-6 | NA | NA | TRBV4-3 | TGCGCCAGCAGCCTCCTAGAAGGTGTGGGTTATAATTCACCCCTCCACTTT | CASSLLEGVGYNSPLHF
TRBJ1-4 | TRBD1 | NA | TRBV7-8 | TGTGCCAGCAGCGCGGGACAGGATGGGGAAAAACTGTTTTTT | CASSAGQDGEKLFF
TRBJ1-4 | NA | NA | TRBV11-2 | TGTGCCAGCAGCTTTCGGTTGGGGGCGGCAACTAATGAAAAACTGTTTTTT | CASSFRLGAATNEKLFF
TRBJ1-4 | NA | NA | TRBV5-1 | TGCGCCAGCAGCTTGGAGGGTGTGAGTGAAAAACTGTTTTTT | CASSLEGVSEKLFF
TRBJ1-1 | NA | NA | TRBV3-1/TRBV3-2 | TGTGCCAGCACCGTCAGTTCAGGTCACACTGAAGCTTTCTTT | CASTVSSGHTEAFF
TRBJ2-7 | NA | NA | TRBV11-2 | TGTGCCAGCCGGTCTTTAGCATCAGGGTCGGAGCAGTACTTC | CASRSLASGSEQYF
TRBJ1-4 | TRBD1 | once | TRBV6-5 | TGTGCCAGCATGGACAGGGGTAATCCGAATGAAAAACTGTTTTTT | CASMDRGNPNEKLFF
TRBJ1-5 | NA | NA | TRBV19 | TGTGCCAGTAGTATGGGGTCCAGCATTAATCAGCCCCAGCATTTT | CASSMGSSINQPQHF
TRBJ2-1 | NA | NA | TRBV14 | TGTGCCAGCAGCCAAGACTTCGAGGTGGGGGCCAATGAGCAGTTCTTC | CASSQDFEVGANEQFF
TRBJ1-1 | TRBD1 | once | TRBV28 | TGTGCCAGCAACACGGACAGGGGGGGAAACACTGAAGCTTTCTTT | CASNTDRGGNTEAFF
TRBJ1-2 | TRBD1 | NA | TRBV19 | TGTGCCAGTACCACGCGAGGGGGCGGTGGCTACACCTTC | CASTTRGGGGYTF
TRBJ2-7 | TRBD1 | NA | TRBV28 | TGTGCCAGCAGATTCCGGGACAGGCTGGCCTACGAGCAGTACTTC | CASRFRDRLAYEQYF
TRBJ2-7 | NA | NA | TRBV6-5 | TGTGCCACTACAGGGGGGGTTAGCTCCTACGAGCAGTACTTC | CATTGGVSSYEQYF
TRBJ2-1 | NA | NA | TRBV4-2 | TGTGCCAGCAGCCAAGCGGGGGAAAATGAGCAGTTCTTC | CASSQAGENEQFF
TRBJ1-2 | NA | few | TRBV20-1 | TGCAGTGCCCTAGAGTCTTATGGCTACACCTTC | CSALESYGYTF
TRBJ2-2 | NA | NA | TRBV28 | TGTGCCAGCAGTCCCAGGGGCGCGAACACCGGGGAGCTGTTTTTT | CASSPRGANTGELFF
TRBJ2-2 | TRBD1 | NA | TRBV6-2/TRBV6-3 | TGTGCCAGCAGCCGATACCGGGACAGAAACACCGGGGAGCTGTTTTTT | CASSRYRDRNTGELFF
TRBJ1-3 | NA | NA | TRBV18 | TGTGCCAGCTCACCCCAGGGGCATAACGCTGGAAACACCATATATTTT | CASSPQGHNAGNTIYF
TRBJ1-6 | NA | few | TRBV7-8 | TGTGCCAGCAGCTCGCTTGTAGGGGGAAGGTCACCCCTCCACTTT | CASSSLVGGRSPLHF
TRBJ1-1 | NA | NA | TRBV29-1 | TGCAGCGTAGAGGACACTTTGAACACTGAAGCTTTCTTT | CSVEDTLNTEAFF
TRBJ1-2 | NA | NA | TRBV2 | TGTGCCAGCAGAGGGGTAGGAGGCTACACCTTC | CASRGVGGYTF
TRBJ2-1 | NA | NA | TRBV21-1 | TGTGCCAGCAGCAAAGCGGGGGGACAGGGGTACCCTCTGTTCTACAATGAGCAGTTCTTC | CASSKAGGQGYPLFYNEQFF
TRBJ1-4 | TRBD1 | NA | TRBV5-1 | TGCGCCAGCAGCCATACACAGGGGGCCGAAAAACTGTTTTTT | CASSHTQGAEKLFF